Only a few counts were recorded for the clone carrying this TCR beta chain. The sample has other DNA sequences that encode this CDR3 too. This CDR3 region has 14 residues. CDR1 and CDR2 from the germline V gene are SEHNR and FQNEAQ (reference sequence). The V segment lost 5 bases and the J segment 5 bases; nucleotides outside the gene matches: 6. In the original processing: Amplified reference gene primers provided the basis for estimating nucleated cell counts. Sequencing used immunoSEQ multiplex PCR; TCRdb keeps in-frame clones, though not all of them. V and J calls and clone size are those listed in that table; D and trimming were worked out from the DNA. The table includes approximately 74,000 clones, approximately 83% detected once. This entry belongs to a study of blood T cell repertoires in COVID-19. About the study: Acute and convalescent COVID-19 specimens originated in the United States, Italy and Spain. T cells, B-cell-depleted T cells, or PBMCs provided the cDNA or gDNA that served as material.

The specimen sequenced was peripheral blood. The rearrangement joins TRBV7-9 to TRBJ1-1, with TRBD1 matching over 9 bases. This sequence originates from an elderly man with active or convalescent COVID-19. The CDR3 reads CASSPRTGETEAFF. CDR3 DNA: TGTGCCAGCAGCCCTCGGACAGGGGAAACTGAAGCTTTCTTT. The full variable domain, in which reference TRBV7-9 and TRBJ1-1 provide the parts outside the CDR3, is DTGVSQNPRHKITKRGQNVTFRCDPISEHNRLYWYRQTLGQGPEFLTYFQNEAQLEKSRLLSDRFSAERPKGSFSTLEIQRTEQGDSAMYLCASSPRTGETEAFFGQGTRLTVV.